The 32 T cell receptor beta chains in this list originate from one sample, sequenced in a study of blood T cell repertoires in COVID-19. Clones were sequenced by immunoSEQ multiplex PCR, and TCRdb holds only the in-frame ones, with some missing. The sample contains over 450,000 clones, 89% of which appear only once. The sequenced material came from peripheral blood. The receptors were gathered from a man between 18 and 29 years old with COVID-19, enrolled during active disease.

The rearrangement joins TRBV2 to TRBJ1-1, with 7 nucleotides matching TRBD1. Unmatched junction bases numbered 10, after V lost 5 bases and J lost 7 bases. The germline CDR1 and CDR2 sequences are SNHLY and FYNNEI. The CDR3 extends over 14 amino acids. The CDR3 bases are TGTGCCAGCAGTCGACAGGGCGTTGGTGATGAAGCTTTCTTT. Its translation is CASSRQGVGDEAFF. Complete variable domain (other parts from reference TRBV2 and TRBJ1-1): EPEVTQTPSHQVTQMGQEVILRCVPISNHLYFYWYRQILGQKVEFLVSFYNNEISEKSEIFDDQFSVERPDGSNFTLKIRSTKLEDSAMYFCASSRQGVGDEAFFGQGTRLTVV.

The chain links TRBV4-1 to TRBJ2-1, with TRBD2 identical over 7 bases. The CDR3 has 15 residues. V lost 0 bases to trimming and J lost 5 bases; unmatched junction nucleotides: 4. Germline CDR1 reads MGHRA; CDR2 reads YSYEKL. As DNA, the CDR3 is TGCGCCAGCAGCCAAGATAGGACTAGACACAATGAGCAGTTCTTC. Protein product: CASSQDRTRHNEQFF.

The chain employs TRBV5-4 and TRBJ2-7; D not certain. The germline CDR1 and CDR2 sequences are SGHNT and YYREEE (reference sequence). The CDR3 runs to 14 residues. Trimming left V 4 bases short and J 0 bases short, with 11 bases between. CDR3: CASSTQTASYEQYF. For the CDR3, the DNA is TGTGCCAGCAGCACCCAAACAGCCTCCTACGAGCAGTACTTC.

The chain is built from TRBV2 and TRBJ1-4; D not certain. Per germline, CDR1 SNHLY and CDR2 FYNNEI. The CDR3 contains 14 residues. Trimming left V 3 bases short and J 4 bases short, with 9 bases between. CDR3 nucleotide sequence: TGTGCCAGCAGTGATGATGAGAATAATGAAAAACTGTTTTTT. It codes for CASSDDENNEKLFF. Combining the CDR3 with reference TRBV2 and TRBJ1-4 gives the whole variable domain EPEVTQTPSHQVTQMGQEVILRCVPISNHLYFYWYRQILGQKVEFLVSFYNNEISEKSEIFDDQFSVERPDGSNFTLKIRSTKLEDSAMYFCASSDDENNEKLFFGSGTQLSVL.

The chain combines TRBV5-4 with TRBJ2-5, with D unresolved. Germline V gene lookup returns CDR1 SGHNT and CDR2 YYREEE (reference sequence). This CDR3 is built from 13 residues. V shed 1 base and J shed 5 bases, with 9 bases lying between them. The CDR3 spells CASSLNPRETQYF. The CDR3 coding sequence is TGTGCCAGCAGCTTGAACCCCCGGGAGACCCAGTACTTC.

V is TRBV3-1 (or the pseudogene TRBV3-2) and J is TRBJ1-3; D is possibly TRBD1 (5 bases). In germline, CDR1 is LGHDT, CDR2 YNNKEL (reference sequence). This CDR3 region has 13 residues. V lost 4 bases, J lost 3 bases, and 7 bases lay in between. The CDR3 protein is CASSPGFGNTIYF. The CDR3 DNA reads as TGTGCCAGCAGCCCAGGGTTTGGAAACACCATATATTTT.

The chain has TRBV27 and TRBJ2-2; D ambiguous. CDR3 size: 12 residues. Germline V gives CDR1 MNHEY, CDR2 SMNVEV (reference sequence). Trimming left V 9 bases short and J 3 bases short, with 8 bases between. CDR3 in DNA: TGTGCCAGTCAAGCTGACACCGGGGAGCTGTTTTTT. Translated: CASQADTGELFF.

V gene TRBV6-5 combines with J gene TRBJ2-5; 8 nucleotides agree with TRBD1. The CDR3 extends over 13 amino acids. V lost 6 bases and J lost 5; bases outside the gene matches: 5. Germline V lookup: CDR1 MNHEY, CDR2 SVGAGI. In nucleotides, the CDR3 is TGTGCCAGCAGACCGGACAGGGATGAGACCCAGTACTTC. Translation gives CASRPDRDETQYF.

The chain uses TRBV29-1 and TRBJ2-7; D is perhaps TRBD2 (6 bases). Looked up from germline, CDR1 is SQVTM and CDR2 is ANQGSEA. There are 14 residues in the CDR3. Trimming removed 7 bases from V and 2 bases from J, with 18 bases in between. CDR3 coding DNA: TGCAGCGCCTGCCTTCTAGCGCCCGCCTACGAGCAGTACTTC. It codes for CSACLLAPAYEQYF.

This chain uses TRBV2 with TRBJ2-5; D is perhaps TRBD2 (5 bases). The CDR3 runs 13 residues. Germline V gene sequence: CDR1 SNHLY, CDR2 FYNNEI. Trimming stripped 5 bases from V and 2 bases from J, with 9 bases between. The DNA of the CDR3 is TGTGCCAGCAGTCATCGGGGTCAAGAGACCCAGTACTTC. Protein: CASSHRGQETQYF. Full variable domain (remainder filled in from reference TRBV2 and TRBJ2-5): EPEVTQTPSHQVTQMGQEVILRCVPISNHLYFYWYRQILGQKVEFLVSFYNNEISEKSEIFDDQFSVERPDGSNFTLKIRSTKLEDSAMYFCASSHRGQETQYFGPGTRLLVL.

In DNA form, the CDR3 reads TGCGCCAGCAGTGAGGGGACAGGGGGCTTTAGGTACGAGCAGTACTTC. Protein: CASSEGTGGFRYEQYF. The rearrangement joins TRBV10-2 to TRBJ2-7, with 12 bases that match TRBD1. V dropped 2 bases and J dropped 4; count of bases not matched to a gene: 6. This CDR3 spans 16 amino acids. CDR1 is WSHSY and CDR2 is SAAADI in the germline V gene.

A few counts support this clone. CDR3 protein: CASSQAGGGGTDTQYF. In DNA form, the CDR3 reads TGCGCCAGCAGCCAAGCCGGGGGGGGCGGCACAGATACGCAGTATTTT. The V and J genes are TRBV4-1 and TRBJ2-3; 8 bases agree with TRBD2. Trimming at V came to 1 base and at J to 1 base, leaving 4 bases not matched to a gene. Germline values: CDR1 MGHRA, CDR2 YSYEKL. The CDR3 consists of 16 residues.

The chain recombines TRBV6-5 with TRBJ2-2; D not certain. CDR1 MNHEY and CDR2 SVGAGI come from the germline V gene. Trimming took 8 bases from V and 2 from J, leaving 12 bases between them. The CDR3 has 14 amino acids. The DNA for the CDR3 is TGTGCCAGCCGACCCTTGACAAACACCGGGGAGCTGTTTTTT. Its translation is CASRPLTNTGELFF.

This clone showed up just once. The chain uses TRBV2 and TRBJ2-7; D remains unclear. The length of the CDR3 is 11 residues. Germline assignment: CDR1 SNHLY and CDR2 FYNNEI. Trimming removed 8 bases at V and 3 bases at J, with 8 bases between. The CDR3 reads CASRVYYEQYF. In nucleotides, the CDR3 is TGTGCCAGCCGGGTCTACTACGAGCAGTACTTC.

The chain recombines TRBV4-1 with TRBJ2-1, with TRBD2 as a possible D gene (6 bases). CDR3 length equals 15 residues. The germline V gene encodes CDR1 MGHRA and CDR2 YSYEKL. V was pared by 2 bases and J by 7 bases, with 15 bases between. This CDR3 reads CASSQPLGLVNEQFF. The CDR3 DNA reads TGCGCCAGCAGCCAACCTCTGGGACTCGTTAATGAGCAGTTCTTC.

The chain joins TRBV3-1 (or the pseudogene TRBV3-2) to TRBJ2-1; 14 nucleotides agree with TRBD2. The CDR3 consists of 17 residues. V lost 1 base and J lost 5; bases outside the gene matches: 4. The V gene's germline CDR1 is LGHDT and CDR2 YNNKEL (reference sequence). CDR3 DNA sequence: TGTGCCAGCAGCCAAGGACTAGCGGGGGGGCTAAACAATGAGCAGTTCTTC. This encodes CASSQGLAGGLNNEQFF.

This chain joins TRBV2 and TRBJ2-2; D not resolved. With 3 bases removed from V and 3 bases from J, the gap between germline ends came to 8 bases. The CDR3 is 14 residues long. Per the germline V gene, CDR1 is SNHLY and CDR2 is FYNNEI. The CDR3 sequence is CASSDRVDTGELFF. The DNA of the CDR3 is TGTGCCAGCAGTGATCGGGTAGACACCGGGGAGCTGTTTTTT.

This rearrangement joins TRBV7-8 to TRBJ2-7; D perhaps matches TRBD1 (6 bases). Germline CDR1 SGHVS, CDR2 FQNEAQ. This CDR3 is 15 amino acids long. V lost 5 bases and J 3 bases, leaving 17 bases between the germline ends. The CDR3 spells CASSIGGIGHYEQYF. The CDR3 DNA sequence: TGTGCCAGCAGCATAGGGGGAATAGGACACTACGAGCAGTACTTC.

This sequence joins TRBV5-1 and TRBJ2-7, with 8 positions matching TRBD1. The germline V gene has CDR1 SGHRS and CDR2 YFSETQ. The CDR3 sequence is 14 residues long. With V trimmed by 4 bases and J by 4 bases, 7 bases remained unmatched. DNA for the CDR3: TGCGCCAGCAGCCCGACAGGGGCGAGATACGAGCAGTACTTC. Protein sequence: CASSPTGARYEQYF.

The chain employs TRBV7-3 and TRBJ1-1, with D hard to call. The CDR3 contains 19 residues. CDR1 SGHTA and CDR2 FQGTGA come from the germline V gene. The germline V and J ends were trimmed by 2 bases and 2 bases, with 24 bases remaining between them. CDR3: CASSLGSRPSASFNTEAFF. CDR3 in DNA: TGTGCCAGCAGCTTAGGGAGCCGGCCGAGTGCCTCTTTCAACACTGAAGCTTTCTTT. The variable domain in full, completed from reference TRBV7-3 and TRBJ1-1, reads GAGVSQTPSNKVTEKGKYVELRCDPISGHTALYWYRQSLGQGPEFLIYFQGTGAADDSGLPNDRFFAVRPEGSVSTLKIQRTERGDSAVYLCASSLGSRPSASFNTEAFFGQGTRLTVV.

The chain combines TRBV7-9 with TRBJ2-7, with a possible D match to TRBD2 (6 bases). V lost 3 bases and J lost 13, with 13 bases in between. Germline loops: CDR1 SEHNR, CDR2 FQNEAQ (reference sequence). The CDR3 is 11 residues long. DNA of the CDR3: TGTGCCAGCAGCTTCGGGGGAGACGGATACTTC. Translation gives CASSFGGDGYF.

Here the CDR3 DNA reads TGTGCCAGCAGTTTTGGGCCTTCCACTGAAGCTTTCTTT. It codes for CASSFGPSTEAFF. The chain uses TRBV12-3 or TRBV12-4 and TRBJ1-1; D remains ambiguous. Between the trimmed V and J ends, which lost 3 bases and 4 bases, there was a span of 9 bases. The CDR3 consists of 13 residues.

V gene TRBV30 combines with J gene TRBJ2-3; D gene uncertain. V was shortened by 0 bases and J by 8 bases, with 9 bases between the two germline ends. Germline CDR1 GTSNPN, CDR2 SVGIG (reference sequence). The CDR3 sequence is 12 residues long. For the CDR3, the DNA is TGTGCCTGGAGTGTATTAGAGAGTACGCAGTATTTT. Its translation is CAWSVLESTQYF. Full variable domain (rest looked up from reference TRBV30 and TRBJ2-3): SQTIHQWPATLVQPVGSPLSLECTVEGTSNPNLYWYRQAAGRGLQLLFYSVGIGQISSEVPQNLSASRPQDRQFILSSKKLLLSDSGFYLCAWSVLESTQYFGPGTRLTVL.

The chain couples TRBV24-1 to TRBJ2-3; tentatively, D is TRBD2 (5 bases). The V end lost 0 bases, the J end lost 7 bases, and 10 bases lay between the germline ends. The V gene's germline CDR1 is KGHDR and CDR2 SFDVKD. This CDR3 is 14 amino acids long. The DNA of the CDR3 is TGTGCCACCAGTGATTTGCAACCGGGGAATACGCAGTATTTT. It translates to CATSDLQPGNTQYF.

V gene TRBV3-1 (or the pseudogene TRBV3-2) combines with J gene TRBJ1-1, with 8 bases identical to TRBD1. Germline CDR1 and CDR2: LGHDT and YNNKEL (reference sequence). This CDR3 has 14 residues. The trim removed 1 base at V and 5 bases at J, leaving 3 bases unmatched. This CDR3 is CASSQGRTGTEAFF. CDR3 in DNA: TGTGCCAGCAGCCAAGGGAGGACAGGGACTGAAGCTTTCTTT.

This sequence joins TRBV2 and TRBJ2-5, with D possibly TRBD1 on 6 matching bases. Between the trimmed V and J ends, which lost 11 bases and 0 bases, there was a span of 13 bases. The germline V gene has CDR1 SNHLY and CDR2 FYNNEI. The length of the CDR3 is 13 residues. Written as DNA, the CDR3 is TGTGCCGGCTGCCGGGACAACCAAGAGACCCAGTACTTC. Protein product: CAGCRDNQETQYF.

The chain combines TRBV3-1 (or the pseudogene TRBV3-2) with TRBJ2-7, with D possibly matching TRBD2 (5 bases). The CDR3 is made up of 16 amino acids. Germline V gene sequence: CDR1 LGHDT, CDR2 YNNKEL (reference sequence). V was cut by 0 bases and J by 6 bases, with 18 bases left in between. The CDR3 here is CASSQDFPSSALEQYF. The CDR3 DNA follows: TGTGCCAGCAGCCAAGATTTCCCTAGCTCGGCTCTCGAGCAGTACTTC.

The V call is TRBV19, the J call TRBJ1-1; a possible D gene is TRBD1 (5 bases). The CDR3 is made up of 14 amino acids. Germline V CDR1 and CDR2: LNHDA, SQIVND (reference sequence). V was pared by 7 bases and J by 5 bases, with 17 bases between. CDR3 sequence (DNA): TGTGCCAGTACTCTGGGGGGGACGGTTACTGAAGCTTTCTTT. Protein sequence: CASTLGGTVTEAFF.

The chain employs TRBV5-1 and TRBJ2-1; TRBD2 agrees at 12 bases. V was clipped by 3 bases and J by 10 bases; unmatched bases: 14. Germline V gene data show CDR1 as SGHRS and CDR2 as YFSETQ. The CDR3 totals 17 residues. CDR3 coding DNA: TGCGCCAGCAGCTCCCTAAACTTAGGACTAGCGGGGTACGAGCAGTTCTTC. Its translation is CASSSLNLGLAGYEQFF.

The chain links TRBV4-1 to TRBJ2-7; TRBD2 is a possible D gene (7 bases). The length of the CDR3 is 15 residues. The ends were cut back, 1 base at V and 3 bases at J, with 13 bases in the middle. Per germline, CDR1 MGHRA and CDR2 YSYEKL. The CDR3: CASSQGGGRFYEQYF. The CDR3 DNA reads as TGCGCCAGCAGCCAAGGCGGGGGCCGCTTCTACGAGCAGTACTTC.

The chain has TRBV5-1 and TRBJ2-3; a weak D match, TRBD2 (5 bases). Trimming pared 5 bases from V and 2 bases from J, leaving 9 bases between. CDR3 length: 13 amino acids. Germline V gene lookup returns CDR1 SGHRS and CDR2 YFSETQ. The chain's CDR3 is CASSSGDTDTQYF. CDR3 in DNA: TGCGCCAGCAGTTCCGGGGACACAGATACGCAGTATTTT.

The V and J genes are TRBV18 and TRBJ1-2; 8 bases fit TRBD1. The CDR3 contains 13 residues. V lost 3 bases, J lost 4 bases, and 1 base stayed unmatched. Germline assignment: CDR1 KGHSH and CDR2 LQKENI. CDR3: CASSPDRGYGYTF. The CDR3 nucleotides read TGTGCCAGCTCACCCGACAGGGGCTATGGCTACACCTTC.